What follows are 17 T cell receptor beta chains derived from one specimen sequenced in a study of T cell responses to AZD1222 COVID-19 vaccine. The protocol was immunoSEQ multiplex PCR, while the TCRdb copy is restricted to in-frame clones and leaves out a portion. The sample holds about 94,000 clones, around nine tenths seen once. Material: peripheral blood, obtained on day 0 of AZD1222 vaccination. The receptors here all came from an adult in good health.

The V gene is TRBV5-6, the J gene TRBJ2-2; either TRBD1 or TRBD2 may supply D (6 bases each). This CDR3 is built from 16 residues. The ends were cut back, 0 bases at V and 6 bases at J, with 15 bases in the middle. In germline, CDR1 is SGHDT, CDR2 YYEEEE. The CDR3 is CASSLGTGRSSGELFF. CDR3 nucleotides: TGTGCCAGCAGCTTGGGTACAGGGAGGTCTTCCGGGGAGCTGTTTTTT.

The V gene is TRBV19, the J gene TRBJ1-1; tentative D call: TRBD1 (6 bases). In germline, CDR1 is LNHDA, CDR2 SQIVND (reference sequence). Trimming left V 7 bases short and J 6 bases short, with 15 bases between. The CDR3 is 13 residues long. CDR3 sequence (DNA): TGTGCCAGTACCACAGGGTTGTTTGCTGAAGCTTTCTTT. It specifies CASTTGLFAEAFF. The full variable domain, rest sourced from reference TRBV19 and TRBJ1-1, is DGGITQSPKYLFRKEGQNVTLSCEQNLNHDAMYWYRQDPGQGLRLIYYSQIVNDFQKGDIAEGYSVSREKKESFPLTVTSAQKNPTAFYLCASTTGLFAEAFFGQGTRLTVV.

This chain connects TRBV19 to TRBJ1-5; 12 bases line up with TRBD1. The junction had 9 bases not matched to a gene; V was cut back by 5 bases and J by 7 bases. CDR1 LNHDA and CDR2 SQIVND come from the germline V gene (reference sequence). The CDR3 is 16 amino acids. The CDR3 DNA is TGTGCCAGTAGTTGGGGGACAGGGGGCGCAGGGCAGCCCCAGCATTTT. This encodes CASSWGTGGAGQPQHF. Filled out from reference TRBV19 and TRBJ1-5, the complete variable domain reads DGGITQSPKYLFRKEGQNVTLSCEQNLNHDAMYWYRQDPGQGLRLIYYSQIVNDFQKGDIAEGYSVSREKKESFPLTVTSAQKNPTAFYLCASSWGTGGAGQPQHFGDGTRLSIL.

The chain is built from TRBV6-5 and TRBJ1-1; unclear D gene. The V and J ends lost 7 bases and 0 bases respectively, with 15 bases between them. The CDR3 is 15 amino acids. Per germline, CDR1 MNHEY and CDR2 SVGAGI. The DNA of the CDR3 is TGTGCCAGCAAAGACTTCCCCGGGATGAACACTGAAGCTTTCTTT. It codes for CASKDFPGMNTEAFF.

The rearrangement uses TRBV19 and TRBJ1-5, with D possibly being TRBD1 (5 bases). Germline lookup yields CDR1 LNHDA and CDR2 SQIVND (reference sequence). This CDR3 has 13 amino acids. Trimming took 6 bases from V and 5 from J, leaving 11 bases between them. The CDR3 loop reads CASRLIRDQPQHF. The CDR3 coding sequence is TGTGCCAGTAGATTAATCAGGGATCAGCCCCAGCATTTT.

The rearrangement uses TRBV7-8 and TRBJ1-5; 10 bases fit TRBD1. CDR1 SGHVS and CDR2 FQNEAQ come from the germline V gene. The CDR3 loop spans 16 amino acids. Trimming cost V 5 bases and J 6 bases; bases outside gene matches: 10. In DNA form, the CDR3 reads TGTGCCAGCAGCCCAACCGGGACAGGGGTCAGTCAGCCCCAGCATTTT. It specifies CASSPTGTGVSQPQHF.

The rearrangement joins TRBV4-3 to TRBJ1-1; 7 bases are shared with TRBD1. Germline values: CDR1 LGHNA, CDR2 YSLEER. CDR3 length equals 15 residues. Trimming removed 0 bases from V and 2 bases from J; junction bases left unmatched: 3. The CDR3 sequence: CASSQDRQGNTEAFF. CDR3 coding DNA: TGCGCCAGCAGCCAAGATCGACAGGGAAACACTGAAGCTTTCTTT.

The rearrangement joins TRBV18 to TRBJ2-1; 10 nucleotides line up with TRBD2. The CDR3 is 15 residues long. The germline gives CDR1 KGHSH, CDR2 LQKENI. The J segment lost 4 bases and the V segment lost 6 bases, leaving 6 bases of the junction unmatched. The CDR3 sequence: CASSASGGPYNEQFF. CDR3 nucleotides: TGTGCCAGCTCTGCTAGCGGGGGCCCGTACAATGAGCAGTTCTTC. Full variable domain (rest looked up from reference TRBV18 and TRBJ2-1): NAGVMQNPRHLVRRRGQEARLRCSPMKGHSHVYWYRQLPEEGLKFMVYLQKENIIDESGMPKERFSAEFPKEGPSILRIQQVVRGDSAAYFCASSASGGPYNEQFFGPGTRLTVL.

The rearrangement links TRBV18 to TRBJ2-2, with 11 positions matching TRBD2. Germline loops: CDR1 KGHSH, CDR2 LQKENI. The junction had 9 bases not matched to a gene; V was cut back by 2 bases and J by 4 bases. This CDR3 has 18 residues. The CDR3 DNA reads TGTGCCAGCTCACCATTTCTACTAGCGGGGGAGGTCACCGGGGAGCTGTTTTTT. It translates to CASSPFLLAGEVTGELFF.

The chain carries TRBV5-1 and TRBJ2-6; no clear D gene. V was pared by 4 bases and J by 0 bases, with 11 bases between. CDR3 length: 16 amino acids. Germline V gives CDR1 SGHRS, CDR2 YFSETQ. In nucleotides, the CDR3 is TGCGCCAGCAGCCCCCGGGCGTTCTCTGGGGCCAACGTCCTGACTTTC. It encodes CASSPRAFSGANVLTF.

V and J are TRBV5-1 and TRBJ1-3; 7 bases are shared with TRBD1. V shed 4 bases, J shed 0 bases, and the junction held 10 bases outside the gene matches. Germline V CDR1 and CDR2: SGHRS, YFSETQ. This CDR3 is built from 17 residues. CDR3 DNA sequence: TGCGCCAGCAGCCGGCAGGGGGGACTTTCCTCTGGAAACACCATATATTTT. It yields the protein CASSRQGGLSSGNTIYF.

The genes are TRBV12-2 and TRBJ1-1. TRBV12-2 is a listed pseudogene. CDR3 length: 15 amino acids. CDR3 region: CASRLDGGPNTEAFF. DNA for the CDR3: TGTGCAAGTCGCTTAGACGGGGGGCCGAACACTGAAGCTTTCTTT.

The genes are TRBV25-1 and TRBJ1-1, with D possibly being TRBD1 (5 bases). CDR3 length: 16 residues. Trimming cost V 3 bases and J 6 bases, with 20 bases left between them. CDR1 MGHDK and CDR2 SYGVNS come from the germline V gene. CDR3 nucleotides: TGTGCCAGCAGTGAGAATACGGCAGGGTCGAGCGCTGAAGCTTTCTTT. Translation: CASSENTAGSSAEAFF.

V gene TRBV19 combines with J gene TRBJ1-5, with TRBD1 as a possible D gene (6 bases). CDR1 and CDR2 (germline): LNHDA, SQIVND (reference sequence). The CDR3 is 14 amino acids. Trimming stripped 6 bases from V and 7 bases from J, with 16 bases between. In DNA, the CDR3 is TGTGCCAGTAGATACCCGGGGGGCAGGCAGCCCCAGCATTTT. Translating it yields CASRYPGGRQPQHF. Supplemented by reference TRBV19 and TRBJ1-5, the full variable domain reads DGGITQSPKYLFRKEGQNVTLSCEQNLNHDAMYWYRQDPGQGLRLIYYSQIVNDFQKGDIAEGYSVSREKKESFPLTVTSAQKNPTAFYLCASRYPGGRQPQHFGDGTRLSIL.

This clone occurred a few times. The rearrangement links TRBV6-1 to TRBJ2-7; 9 positions agree with TRBD2. The CDR3 has 15 amino acids. V dropped 2 bases and J dropped 4; count of bases not matched to a gene: 6. Looked up from germline, CDR1 is MNHNS and CDR2 is SASEGT. The CDR3 sequence: CASSEWGTSIYEQYF. CDR3 sequence (DNA): TGTGCCAGCAGTGAATGGGGGACTAGCATTTACGAGCAGTACTTC.

The chain uses TRBV12-3 or TRBV12-4 and TRBJ1-4; tentatively, D is TRBD1 (6 bases). There are 13 residues in the CDR3. The V end was cut by 4 bases, the J end by 7 bases, with 10 bases between. The CDR3 loop is CASSSRQAEKLFF. For the CDR3, the DNA is TGTGCCAGCAGTTCCCGACAGGCTGAAAAACTGTTTTTT.

J is TRBJ1-6 and V is TRBV30, with 8 bases aligning to TRBD1. Trimming cost V 0 bases and J 4 bases; bases outside gene matches: 5. Germline assignment: CDR1 GTSNPN and CDR2 SVGIG (reference sequence). The CDR3 runs to 16 residues. This chain's CDR3 is CAWSVSGGKYNSPLHF. The CDR3 nucleotides are TGTGCCTGGAGTGTATCAGGGGGCAAGTATAATTCACCCCTCCACTTT.